This passage covers 30 T cell receptor beta chains from one sample sequenced in a study of blood T cell repertoires in COVID-19. Assay: immunoSEQ multiplex PCR; the TCRdb copy retains only in-frame clones and omits some. The data show 120,000 to 150,000 clones, approximately 80% seen once. Sequenced input: PBMCs or T cells enriched from blood (not recorded which). These receptors all stem from a woman between 18 and 30 years old who had been exposed to COVID-19.

The chain combines TRBV10-3 with TRBJ2-1, with 10 bases matching TRBD2. The CDR3 covers 15 residues. With V trimmed by 2 bases and J by 6 bases, 4 bases remained unmatched. The germline CDR1 and CDR2 sequences are ENHRY and SYGVKD. The CDR3 loop reads CAISEGTSVTNEQFF. CDR3 nucleotides: TGTGCCATCAGTGAGGGGACTAGCGTAACCAATGAGCAGTTCTTC.

The V call is TRBV19, the J call TRBJ2-2; TRBD2 matches 13 bases. CDR1 and CDR2 (germline): LNHDA, SQIVND (reference sequence). This CDR3 region has 17 residues. V shed 3 bases and J 5 bases; nucleotides not matched to a gene: 6. CDR3 amino acids: CASSINGLAGVTGELFF. The DNA of the CDR3 is TGTGCCAGTAGTATCAACGGACTAGCGGGAGTTACCGGGGAGCTGTTTTTT.

This chain joins TRBV5-1 and TRBJ2-5; 9 bases align to TRBD2. CDR1 SGHRS and CDR2 YFSETQ come from the germline V gene. The CDR3 is made up of 16 amino acids. With V trimmed by 4 bases and J by 3 bases, 10 bases remained unmatched. This CDR3 reads CASSRAILAGKETQYF. Written as DNA, the CDR3 is TGCGCCAGCAGCAGGGCTATACTAGCGGGTAAAGAGACCCAGTACTTC.

J is TRBJ1-2 and V is TRBV6-5; the D gene is possibly TRBD1 (6 bases). V was pared by 0 bases and J by 4 bases, with 15 bases between. This CDR3 is 16 amino acids long. Germline-derived CDR1 and CDR2 are MNHEY and SVGAGI. This chain's CDR3 is CASSYSGAGVVYGYTF. CDR3 DNA sequence: TGTGCCAGCAGTTACTCGGGTGCAGGGGTCGTCTATGGCTACACCTTC.

The chain couples TRBV12-3 or TRBV12-4 to TRBJ1-5, with a possible D match to TRBD1 (6 bases). The V end was cut by 6 bases, the J end by 4 bases, with 10 bases between. The CDR3 covers 13 residues. CDR3 nucleotides: TGTGCCAGCAGGAGGACAGAAAATCAGCCCCAGCATTTT. Amino acids: CASRRTENQPQHF.

CDR3 coding DNA: TGTGCCAGCAGCGAGAGCTCCTACGAGCAGTACTTC. The encoded protein is CASSESSYEQYF. This chain connects TRBV5-8 to TRBJ2-7; D ambiguous. Trimming shortened V by 4 bases and J by 0 bases, and 5 bases separated the two germline ends. The CDR3 extends over 12 amino acids. Germline loops: CDR1 SGHTS, CDR2 YDEGEE.

V usage is TRBV30 and J usage is TRBJ2-2; D is perhaps TRBD2 (5 bases). With 6 bases removed from V and 3 bases from J, the gap between germline ends came to 17 bases. This CDR3 has 15 residues. Germline CDR1 GTSNPN, CDR2 SVGIG (reference sequence). CDR3 loop: CACTPLREHTGELFF. The CDR3, as DNA: TGTGCCTGCACGCCCCTAAGGGAGCACACCGGGGAGCTGTTTTTT.

The chain has TRBV11-2 and TRBJ2-1; possible D gene TRBD1, 6 bases. V was pared by 6 bases and J by 7 bases, with 10 bases between. The CDR3 consists of 12 residues. The germline V gene has CDR1 SGHAT and CDR2 FQNNGV. Here the CDR3 DNA reads TGTGCCAGCAGGTCCAGGGGAAATGAGCAGTTCTTC. As protein: CASRSRGNEQFF. The whole variable domain, remainder taken from reference TRBV11-2 and TRBJ2-1, is EAGVAQSPRYKIIEKRQSVAFWCNPISGHATLYWYQQILGQGPKLLIQFQNNGVVDDSQLPKDRFSAERLKGVDSTLKIQPAKLEDSAVYLCASRSRGNEQFFGPGTRLTVL.

The chain joins TRBV29-1 to TRBJ1-1; TRBD1 might be the D (6 bases). There are 13 residues in the CDR3. In germline, CDR1 is SQVTM, CDR2 ANQGSEA. With 6 bases removed from V and 7 bases from J, the gap between germline ends came to 18 bases. Here the CDR3 DNA reads TGCAGCGTCAAGGGACAAGTGGCGATTGAAGCTTTCTTT. Translating it yields CSVKGQVAIEAFF.

This sequence joins TRBV5-1 and TRBJ2-2, with TRBD1 as a possible D gene (5 bases). Germline CDR1 reads SGHRS; CDR2 reads YFSETQ. The CDR3 spans 15 residues. Deletions cut 0 bases from V and 1 base from J, with 7 bases between. CDR3 protein: CASSLVTGNTGELFF. The CDR3 nucleotides are TGCGCCAGCAGCTTGGTTACAGGGAACACCGGGGAGCTGTTTTTT. Filled out from reference TRBV5-1 and TRBJ2-2, the complete variable domain reads KAGVTQTPRYLIKTRGQQVTLSCSPISGHRSVSWYQQTPGQGLQFLFEYFSETQRNKGNFPGRFSGRQFSNSRSEMNVSTLELGDSALYLCASSLVTGNTGELFFGEGSRLTVL.

CDR3 region: CAWGLAGSNEQFF. The CDR3 coding sequence is TGTGCCTGGGGACTAGCGGGGAGCAATGAGCAGTTCTTC. The rearrangement uses TRBV30 and TRBJ2-1; 12 nucleotides line up with TRBD2. Germline values: CDR1 GTSNPN, CDR2 SVGIG (reference sequence). The CDR3 consists of 13 residues. Trimming took 5 bases from V and 6 from J; bases not matched to a gene: 2.

This chain connects TRBV6-5 to TRBJ1-6, with D hard to call. Between the trimmed V and J ends, which lost 6 bases and 9 bases, there was a span of 9 bases. CDR1 and CDR2 from the germline V gene are MNHEY and SVGAGI. This CDR3 spans 12 amino acids. CDR3 coding DNA: TGTGCCAGCAGCCTCTCCGGTTCACCCCTCCACTTT. Protein sequence: CASSLSGSPLHF.

The chain links TRBV7-8 to TRBJ2-7, with 7 nucleotides matching TRBD1. This CDR3 spans 15 amino acids. The trim removed 5 bases at V and 2 bases at J, leaving 9 bases unmatched. The germline CDR1 and CDR2 sequences are SGHVS and FQNEAQ. CDR3 DNA: TGTGCCAGCAGCGAAACACCGGGACAGACCTACGAGCAGTACTTC. Residues: CASSETPGQTYEQYF.

CDR3 bases: TGCGCCAGCAGCCCCCTGGAGGGAGAGACCCAGTACTTC. Protein product: CASSPLEGETQYF. The rearrangement joins TRBV5-1 to TRBJ2-5, with TRBD2 as a possible D gene (6 bases). The germline gives CDR1 SGHRS, CDR2 YFSETQ. This CDR3 comprises 13 residues. V was clipped by 4 bases and J by 4 bases, with 11 bases between them.

V usage is TRBV5-4 and J usage is TRBJ2-1; 16 positions agree with TRBD2. CDR1 and CDR2 (germline): SGHNT, YYREEE (reference sequence). There are 18 residues in the CDR3. Trimming took 4 bases from V and 1 from J; bases not matched to a gene: 5. Written as DNA, the CDR3 is TGTGCCAGCAGCAGCCCGGGACTAGCGGGAGGGTCCTACAATGAGCAGTTCTTC. Protein: CASSSPGLAGGSYNEQFF.

The V gene is TRBV7-2, the J gene TRBJ2-5; 11 nucleotides align to TRBD2. The CDR3 runs 15 residues. V lost 5 bases and J lost 5; bases outside the gene matches: 7. The germline gives CDR1 SGHTA, CDR2 FQGNSA. The CDR3 loop reads CASSQTSGSGETQYF. In DNA form, the CDR3 reads TGTGCCAGCAGCCAAACTAGCGGGAGTGGTGAGACCCAGTACTTC.

In its sample, this clone was seen once. J is TRBJ2-1 and V is TRBV2, with D perhaps matching TRBD2 (6 bases). V lost 2 bases and J 6 bases, leaving 14 bases between the germline ends. This CDR3 is 15 amino acids long. In germline, CDR1 is SNHLY, CDR2 FYNNEI. The CDR3 loop is CASSEISVSGNEQFF. The CDR3, as DNA: TGTGCCAGCAGTGAAATTTCGGTTAGCGGCAATGAGCAGTTCTTC.

On this clone itself: Germline and junction disagree at one end, which may indicate a read error. This same CDR3 is encoded by further DNA sequences in the sample. This chain links TRBV18 with TRBJ2-7, with TRBD2 matching over 12 bases. This CDR3 has 15 residues. Germline V gives CDR1 KGHSH, CDR2 LQKENI. CDR3 in amino acids: CASSPPTSGGYEQYF. The DNA for the CDR3 is TGCGCCAGCTCACCACCGACTAGCGGGGGCTACGAGCAGTACTTC.

This chain joins TRBV15 and TRBJ2-3, with D perhaps matching TRBD2 (6 bases). The CDR3 sequence is 16 residues long. Germline-derived CDR1 and CDR2 are LNHNV and YYDKDF (reference sequence). The V end was cut by 0 bases, the J end by 0 bases, with 10 bases between. The CDR3 loop is CATSRDPSGSTDTQYF. The CDR3 nucleotides read TGTGCCACCAGCAGAGATCCCAGCGGGAGCACAGATACGCAGTATTTT. The whole variable domain, remainder taken from reference TRBV15 and TRBJ2-3, is DAMVIQNPRYQVTQFGKPVTLSCSQTLNHNVMYWYQQKSSQAPKLLFHYYDKDFNNEADTPDNFQSRRPNTSFCFLDIRSPGLGDTAMYLCATSRDPSGSTDTQYFGPGTRLTVL.

The V call is TRBV27, the J call TRBJ2-7, with 10 bases aligning to TRBD2. The germline gives CDR1 MNHEY, CDR2 SMNVEV (reference sequence). CDR3 length: 14 amino acids. The J segment lost 4 bases and the V segment lost 4 bases, leaving 4 bases of the junction unmatched. This chain's CDR3 is CASSSSGSWYEQYF. The CDR3, as DNA: TGTGCCAGCAGTTCTAGCGGGAGTTGGTACGAGCAGTACTTC.

The chain recombines TRBV20-1 with TRBJ2-7; no clear D gene. The CDR3 is made up of 10 amino acids. CDR1 is DFQATT and CDR2 is SNEGSKA in the germline V gene (reference sequence). Deletions cut 0 bases from V and 5 bases from J, with 2 bases between. CDR3 sequence (DNA): TGCAGTGCTAGAGATAACGAGCAGTACTTC. Amino acids: CSARDNEQYF.

The chain couples TRBV2 to TRBJ2-1; TRBD2 agrees at 10 bases. The CDR3 loop spans 16 amino acids. From germline, CDR1 is SNHLY and CDR2 FYNNEI. J gave up 7 bases and V 3 bases, and 9 bases lay outside the gene matches. The CDR3 DNA follows: TGTGCCAGCAGTGACCCCGCCGGGACTAGCGTTAATGAGCAGTTCTTC. It specifies CASSDPAGTSVNEQFF.

A single count supports this clone. This chain joins TRBV15 and TRBJ2-1; 8 nucleotides agree with TRBD2. V gave up 5 bases and J gave up 4 bases; unmatched junction bases: 7. The CDR3 has 15 amino acids. Looked up from germline, CDR1 is LNHNV and CDR2 is YYDKDF (reference sequence). The CDR3 nucleotides read TGTGCCACCAGCTGGAGCGGGAGTGCGTACAATGAGCAGTTCTTC. It encodes CATSWSGSAYNEQFF.

This chain uses TRBV6-5 with TRBJ2-7; 7 bases map to TRBD1. V gave up 2 bases and J gave up 4 bases; unmatched junction bases: 8. CDR3 length: 15 residues. In germline, CDR1 is MNHEY, CDR2 SVGAGI. For the CDR3, the DNA is TGTGCCAGCAGTTACGGACCACAGGGGTTGTACGAGCAGTACTTC. Amino acids: CASSYGPQGLYEQYF.

This chain connects TRBV4-1 to TRBJ2-5, with D possibly being TRBD1 (6 bases). The CDR3 runs 17 residues. The V and J ends lost 1 base and 5 bases respectively, with 20 bases between them. Germline V gives CDR1 MGHRA, CDR2 YSYEKL. The CDR3 is CASSQVAGAAFGETQYF. In DNA form, the CDR3 reads TGCGCCAGCAGCCAAGTCGCAGGGGCGGCCTTCGGGGAGACCCAGTACTTC.

The chain recombines TRBV24-1 with TRBJ2-1; D is unresolved. The CDR3 consists of 11 residues. From germline, CDR1 is KGHDR and CDR2 SFDVKD. Trimming stripped 7 bases from V and 4 bases from J, with 4 bases between. The CDR3 region is CATSRYNEQFF. CDR3 sequence (DNA): TGTGCCACCAGCAGATACAATGAGCAGTTCTTC.

The gene calls are TRBV5-1 and TRBJ1-6; D might be TRBD1 (5 bases). This CDR3 is built from 15 residues. CDR1 is SGHRS, CDR2 YFSETQ, per germline. With 0 bases removed from V and 6 bases from J, the gap between germline ends came to 10 bases. This chain's CDR3 is CASSLGQTSNSPLHF. DNA of the CDR3: TGCGCCAGCAGCTTGGGACAGACTTCTAATTCACCCCTCCACTTT.

The chain links TRBV6-1 to TRBJ2-1; 10 positions agree with TRBD2. Per the germline V gene, CDR1 is MNHNS and CDR2 is SASEGT. After removal of 4 bases from V and 0 bases from J, the junction contained 6 bases not matched to a gene. The CDR3 runs to 17 residues. CDR3 sequence: CASSATSGTVSYNEQFF. The CDR3 DNA follows: TGTGCCAGCAGTGCCACTAGCGGGACTGTCTCCTACAATGAGCAGTTCTTC.

The genes are TRBV24-1 and TRBJ2-2; 8 nucleotides line up with TRBD1. The CDR3 length is 14 residues. Germline CDR1 is KGHDR and CDR2 is SFDVKD. With 8 bases clipped from V and 4 bases from J, the junction kept 5 bases outside the gene matches. This CDR3 is CATTSGQGTGELFF. The CDR3 DNA reads TGTGCCACCACAAGCGGACAGGGCACCGGGGAGCTGTTTTTT.

The V call is TRBV11-2, the J call TRBJ1-5; 7 nucleotides align to TRBD1. Germline trimming cut 4 bases from V and 4 bases from J; bases unmatched to any gene: 1. This CDR3 is 13 amino acids long. The germline V gene encodes CDR1 SGHAT and CDR2 FQNNGV. In nucleotides, the CDR3 is TGTGCCAGCAGCTCCAGGGGGAATCAGCCCCAGCATTTT. Protein product: CASSSRGNQPQHF. Filled out from reference TRBV11-2 and TRBJ1-5, the complete variable domain reads EAGVAQSPRYKIIEKRQSVAFWCNPISGHATLYWYQQILGQGPKLLIQFQNNGVVDDSQLPKDRFSAERLKGVDSTLKIQPAKLEDSAVYLCASSSRGNQPQHFGDGTRLSIL.